This entry is about one T cell receptor (beta chain). Its antigen is undetermined. This same CDR3 is encoded by further DNA sequences in the sample. The CDR3 covers 17 residues. Per the germline V gene, CDR1 is SEHNR and CDR2 is FQNEAQ (reference sequence). Germline trimming cut 3 bases from V and 0 bases from J; bases unmatched to any gene: 1. These data belong to a study of shared clonotypes between healthy human individuals. Study-level results: Rarefaction showed that sequencing of sorted subsets was incomplete (despite large depth).

TCRdb's copy holds only in-frame clones and misses some; the assay was immunoSEQ multiplex PCR. The data show around 1,900,000 clones, around 93% seen once. Cells designated naive CD8 were CD45RO-negative and were positively selected for CCR7, with terminally differentiated effector memory CD45RA+ cells excluded. Input material: naive CD8+ T cells from PBMCs. This TCR came from a man aged 18 to 35 in good health. Some clones in this sample may be carry-over from other donors' samples. V is TRBV7-9 and J is TRBJ2-1; 14 nucleotides match TRBD2. The CDR3 sequence is CASSLGTSGSSYNEQFF. The CDR3 DNA sequence: TGTGCCAGCAGCTTGGGGACTAGCGGGAGCTCCTACAATGAGCAGTTCTTC. The complete variable domain, with remaining parts taken from reference TRBV7-9 and TRBJ2-1, reads DTGVSQNPRHKITKRGQNVTFRCDPISEHNRLYWYRQTLGQGPEFLTYFQNEAQLEKSRLLSDRFSAERPKGSFSTLEIQRTEQGDSAMYLCASSLGTSGSSYNEQFFGPGTRLTVL.